Listed below are T cell receptor beta chains from one sample, sequenced in a study of blood T cell repertoires in COVID-19. TCRdb's table, derived via immunoSEQ multiplex PCR, lists solely in-frame clones and lacks some. Of fewer than 200,000 clones in the sample, roughly 81% were seen once. Sequencing input: peripheral blood. These receptors were collected from a woman older than 75 with COVID-19, enrolled during active disease. Both conserved end residues are part of each CDR3. D genes are given only for firm matches. Not all rows give a size; the values are once, few, many and, for expanded clones, a class.

>NA|NA|TRBV12-2|TRBJ1-5
TGTGCAAGTCGCTTAGGAGGGAGGAGGAATCAGCCCCAGCATTTT
CASRLGGRRNQPQHF
>NA|NA|TRBV7-2|TRBJ2-7
TGTGCCAGCAGCGAAGCATACGAGCAGTACTTC
CASSEAYEQYF
>TRBD1|NA|TRBV6-5|TRBJ2-5
TGTGCCAGCACCTGGACAGGGTTGACCCAGTACTTC
CASTWTGLTQYF
>NA|NA|TRBV5-1|TRBJ2-7
TGCGCCAGCAGTTACGGGGAGAGGGTTCGATCCTACGAGCAGTACTTC
CASSYGERVRSYEQYF
>NA|NA|TRBV6-1|TRBJ1-5
TGTGCCAGCAGTGAAGCGCGCAGGGTAGGAAATCAGCCCCAGCATTTT
CASSEARRVGNQPQHF
>NA|NA|TRBV27|TRBJ2-2
TGTGCCAGCAGTTTATCTGTCGCGAACACCGGGGAGCTGTTTTTT
CASSLSVANTGELFF
>NA|NA|TRBV30|TRBJ1-4
TGTGCCTGGAGTAGGACAGCGATTAATGAAAAACTGTTTTTT
CAWSRTAINEKLFF
>NA|NA|TRBV28|TRBJ1-2
TGTGCCAGCAGTTTCGGGGGGGGCTATGGCTACACCTTC
CASSFGGGYGYTF
>NA|once|TRBV18|TRBJ2-7
TGTGCCAGCTCACCTGTCTCGGGTCAGCCAGGGGTGACCTACGAGCAGTACTTC
CASSPVSGQPGVTYEQYF
>NA|NA|TRBV6-2/TRBV6-3|TRBJ1-5
TGTGCCAGCAGCAGCAGGGGTCGTGGCAATCAGCCCCAGCATTTT
CASSSRGRGNQPQHF
>NA|NA|TRBV4-1|TRBJ2-2
TGCGCCAGCAGCCAAGACGCGACAACGAACACCGGGGAGCTGTTTTTT
CASSQDATTNTGELFF
>TRBD1|NA|TRBV2|TRBJ2-7
TGTGCCAGCAGTCCACAGGGGGCGGCCTACGAGCAGTACTTC
CASSPQGAAYEQYF
>TRBD1|NA|TRBV13|TRBJ1-2
TGTGCCAGCAGCCCTCGGACAGGGGATTACTATGGCTACACCTTC
CASSPRTGDYYGYTF
>TRBD1|NA|TRBV10-3|TRBJ1-6
TGTGCCATCAGGGGGGACAGTAATTCACCCCTCCACTTT
CAIRGDSNSPLHF
>TRBD2|NA|TRBV18|TRBJ2-1
TGTGCCAGCTCACGCCTGTCGGCTAGCGGGGTTGACAATGAGCAGTTCTTC
CASSRLSASGVDNEQFF
>TRBD2|NA|TRBV2|TRBJ2-7
TGTGCCAGCAGGGGGGGACTAGCGGGCATCTACGAGCAGTACTTC
CASRGGLAGIYEQYF
>TRBD1|NA|TRBV24-1|TRBJ1-2
TGTGCCACCAGTGATCCCTCAGGGGGCAGTGGCTACACCTTC
CATSDPSGGSGYTF
>NA|once|TRBV7-8|TRBJ2-4
TGTGCCAGCAGCTCTTCAGGGGCCGCCGGTTTCGAAAACATTCAGTACTTC
CASSSSGAAGFENIQYF
>TRBD1|NA|TRBV14|TRBJ2-3
TGTGCCAGCAGCCTACAGGGGGCCTTCGGAGATACGCAGTATTTT
CASSLQGAFGDTQYF
>NA|NA|TRBV6-1|TRBJ1-2
TGTGCCAGCAGTGATGTAGCTAACTATGGCTACACCTTC
CASSDVANYGYTF
>NA|NA|TRBV15|TRBJ2-7
TGTGCCACCAGCAGATTCCACAGCCGCCCCGGCGCCTACGAGCAGTACTTC
CATSRFHSRPGAYEQYF
>TRBD1|NA|TRBV12-5|TRBJ2-1
TGTGCTAGTGAGTCCAGGGGGCGCATAGGGAATGAGCAGTTCTTC
CASESRGRIGNEQFF
>NA|NA|TRBV6-5|TRBJ2-3
TGTGCCAGCAGCCCACAGGGATCAGATACGCAGTATTTT
CASSPQGSDTQYF
>NA|NA|TRBV5-1|TRBJ1-4
TGCGCCAGCAGCTTCGCCGCGGGGACTAATGAAAAACTGTTTTTT
CASSFAAGTNEKLFF
>NA|NA|TRBV28|TRBJ1-3
TGTGCCAGCAGTTTAGGGACAAGCTCTGGAAACACCATATATTTT
CASSLGTSSGNTIYF
>TRBD1|NA|TRBV24-1|TRBJ2-1
TGTGCCACCAGTGCCCTGACAGGGGGGTCCTACAATGAGCAGTTCTTC
CATSALTGGSYNEQFF
>TRBD2|NA|TRBV10-2|TRBJ2-1
TGCGCCAGCAAAACTAGCGGGAGATACAATGAGCAGTTCTTC
CASKTSGRYNEQFF
>NA|few|TRBV21-1|TRBJ2-7
TGTGCCAGCAGCAATCTACAGGTGACCTCCTACGAGCAGTACTTC
CASSNLQVTSYEQYF
>TRBD1|NA|TRBV2|TRBJ1-5
TGTGCCAGCAGGGAACAGGGGTTGGGTCAGCCCCAGCATTTT
CASREQGLGQPQHF
>TRBD2|once|TRBV5-1|TRBJ2-2
TGCGCCAGCAGCCCGGGACTAGCTGCGGGAACCGGGGAGCTGTTTTTT
CASSPGLAAGTGELFF
>NA|NA|TRBV2|TRBJ2-3
TGTGCCAGCAGTCTCGCAGATACGCAGTATTTT
CASSLADTQYF
>NA|NA|TRBV20-1|TRBJ1-6
TGCAGTGCTAGTGGCCTCAGAGGAAATTCACCCCTCCACTTT
CSASGLRGNSPLHF
>TRBD1|NA|TRBV5-1|TRBJ1-5
TGCGCCAGCAGCACAGGGACAGGGGAACAGCCCCAGCATTTT
CASSTGTGEQPQHF
>NA|few|TRBV7-2|TRBJ1-4
TGTGCCAGCAGCTCCCAGGTCGTTTTGGAAAAACTGTTTTTT
CASSSQVVLEKLFF
>NA|NA|TRBV30|TRBJ1-6
TGTGCCTGGGGGTCGGGGGGCAAATCACCCCTCCACTTT
CAWGSGGKSPLHF
>NA|NA|TRBV10-3|TRBJ2-7
TGTGCCATCAGTCCGGGAGACTACGAGCAGTACTTC
CAISPGDYEQYF
>TRBD1|once|TRBV5-1|TRBJ2-3
TGCGCCAGCAGCTCCGGCCAAACGGGACAGGGGCCAGATACGCAGTATTTT
CASSSGQTGQGPDTQYF
>NA|NA|TRBV3-1/TRBV3-2|TRBJ1-2
TGTGCCAGCAGCCTAGGACATACCGCACCAAGGGGCTACACCTTC
CASSLGHTAPRGYTF
>TRBD2|NA|TRBV19|TRBJ2-3
TGTGCCAGTAGTCCTCACCCACCCGGACTAGCGGGGGGCCTAGATACGCAGTATTTT
CASSPHPPGLAGGLDTQYF
>NA|once|TRBV18|TRBJ1-6
TGTGCCAGCTCACCACTGGTGAGTTCTGCTAATTCACCCCTCCACTTT
CASSPLVSSANSPLHF
>NA|few|TRBV29-1|TRBJ1-1
TGCAGCGTTGTTTTGTACAGGGCCGACACTGAAGCTTTCTTT
CSVVLYRADTEAFF
>TRBD1|NA|TRBV28|TRBJ1-2
TGTGCCAGCAGTTTACCGACAGGGGCTAACTATGGCTACACCTTC
CASSLPTGANYGYTF
>NA|few|TRBV7-2|TRBJ2-5
TGTGCCAGCACCCTCGATAGCTTGAGGGAGACCCAGTACTTC
CASTLDSLRETQYF
>TRBD2|NA|TRBV7-3|TRBJ2-3
TGTGCCAGCAGCTTAATGGGGGGGACAGATACGCAGTATTTT
CASSLMGGTDTQYF
>TRBD1|NA|TRBV7-9|TRBJ1-2
TGTGCCAGCAGCTTAAGACAGGGAATTTCCTACACCTTC
CASSLRQGISYTF
>TRBD2|NA|TRBV19|TRBJ2-5
TGTGCCAGTAGTGTCCGGGACTATCAAGAGACCCAGTACTTC
CASSVRDYQETQYF
>TRBD2|NA|TRBV3-1/TRBV3-2|TRBJ2-3
TGTGCCAGCAGCCAAGTTAAGACTAGGGACTACCTTAGCACAGATACGCAGTATTTT
CASSQVKTRDYLSTDTQYF
>NA|NA|TRBV18|TRBJ2-6
TGTGCCAGCTCACCACTACGGGGCTCTGGGGCCAACGTCCTGACTTTC
CASSPLRGSGANVLTF
>TRBD1|NA|TRBV9|TRBJ2-6
TGTGCCAGCAGCGGTTACCGGGACAGCCTCTCTGGGGCCAACGTCCTGACTTTC
CASSGYRDSLSGANVLTF
>TRBD1|few|TRBV6-5|TRBJ1-1
TGTGCCAGCAGTTACACGACAGGGAGGAGTTCTGAAGCTTTCTTT
CASSYTTGRSSEAFF
>NA|NA|TRBV11-1|TRBJ2-1
TGTGCCAGCAGCTTTCGTCTAGCACGGAGTGAGCAGTTCTTC
CASSFRLARSEQFF
>NA|NA|TRBV9|TRBJ2-4
TGTGCCAGCAGCGCCAGCGGGTGGGAAAACATTCAGTACTTC
CASSASGWENIQYF
>NA|few|TRBV19|TRBJ2-1
TGTGCCAGTCGACTTGGCGGGTACAATGAGCAGTTCTTC
CASRLGGYNEQFF
>TRBD2|NA|TRBV5-4|TRBJ2-3
TGTGCCAGCAGCCAAGCGGGGATCGCTGCAGATACGCAGTATTTT
CASSQAGIAADTQYF
>TRBD1|NA|TRBV7-2|TRBJ1-6
TGTGCCAGCAGCTTGCAGGGGGCGCGGAATTCACCCCTCCACTTT
CASSLQGARNSPLHF
>TRBD1|NA|TRBV7-9|TRBJ1-2
TGTGCCAGCAGCCCAACCGTACCGGGACAGGACTATGGCTACACCTTC
CASSPTVPGQDYGYTF
>TRBD2|once|TRBV6-6|TRBJ2-1
TGTGCCAGCAGTTACCGAGCGGGGAGCTCCTACAATGAGCAGTTCTTC
CASSYRAGSSYNEQFF
>NA|NA|TRBV27|TRBJ2-7
TGTGCCAGCACCTCAACGCCGGGCCGGGGAACCTACGAGCAGTACTTC
CASTSTPGRGTYEQYF
>NA|NA|TRBV23-1|TRBJ2-2
TGCGCCAGCAGTCAATCGGGCGGGGAAGAAACCGGGGAGCTGTTTTTT
CASSQSGGEETGELFF
>TRBD1|NA|TRBV6-5|TRBJ2-7
TGTGCCAGCAGCTCCCTGACAGGGTTGTACGAGCAGTACTTC
CASSSLTGLYEQYF